This T cell receptor beta chain was sequenced for a study of Graves' ophthalmopathy and Graves' hyperthyroidism. Study-wide findings and caveats: Cross-validated, the 13-signature model showed 87.88%/81.08% sensitivity/specificity, and 80%/75% in the test set. Blood also held most thyroid clonotypes expanded above 0.001 frequency.

The CDR3 length is 15 residues. Germline V gene sequence: CDR1 ENHRY, CDR2 SYGVKD. After removal of 9 bases from V and 3 bases from J, the junction contained 14 bases not matched to a gene. PBMCs were density-gradient isolated from approximately 9.8 ml fresh blood. At least ten counts were recorded for this clonotype. Its target is not known. Amplification targeted the TCR beta CDR3 regions, with RNA transcripts as the source material. First-round RT-PCR used HTBI primers; second-round multiplex PCR followed. TCRdb called the multiplex PCR reads again in MiXCR, with one record for every CDR3 protein. The table lists hundreds of thousands of distinct CDR3 sequences, 22% of them singletons.

Sequenced: peripheral blood. The V gene is TRBV10-3, the J gene TRBJ2-7, with 7 positions matching TRBD2. The source is a young woman with stable Graves' hyperthyroidism. Some clones in this sample may be carry-over from other donors' samples. As DNA, the CDR3 is TGTGCCATTCGCTCCTGGGGGAGCGGGATCTACGAGCAGTACTTC. It specifies CAIRSWGSGIYEQYF.